The sequence of this T cell receptor beta chain was determined in a study of patients and donors after allogeneic stem cell transplantation. Via MiXCR, TCRdb re-called the RT-PCR reads, giving one row per CDR3 protein. The sample includes more than 850,000 distinct CDR3 sequences, about a sixth of them seen just once. Germline V lookup: CDR1 MGHRA, CDR2 YSYEKL. The CDR3 is made up of 17 amino acids. Trimming took off 0 bases at V and 7 bases at J, with 16 bases between the two ends. This clonotype has more than one count but fewer than ten. This chain links TRBV4-1 with TRBJ1-6; TRBD1 is a possible D gene (6 bases). The TCR was taken from a human donor who was either an allogeneic HSCT recipient or a stem cell or donor lymphocyte infusion donor (not recorded which). It is not recorded whose cells these are; they may come from a transplant donor. The sequenced sample was blood, either unsorted or a sorted T cell fraction (not recorded which). In DNA, the CDR3 is TGCGCCAGCAGCCAAGATAGGCCGGAGGGGGTCAATTCACCCCTCCACTTT. Its protein product is CASSQDRPEGVNSPLHF.